This T cell receptor (beta chain) was sequenced in a study of blood T cell repertoires in COVID-19. Study-wide context: Samples came from the United States, Italy and Spain, spanning acute and convalescent COVID-19. Sample material is recorded as cDNA or gDNA derived from T cells, B-cell-depleted T cells, or PBMCs.

Deletions cut 1 base from V and 8 bases from J, with 15 bases between. The CDR3 totals 15 residues. Germline CDR1 and CDR2: SGHAT and FQNNGV. Data came from immunoSEQ multiplex PCR; TCRdb stores just in-frame clones and leaves some out. Here the sample spans over 200,000 clones, approximately 82% being singletons. The receptor's source is an elderly man with acute or convalescent COVID-19. The sequenced material came from peripheral blood. The chain recombines TRBV11-2 with TRBJ2-1; D might be TRBD1 (6 bases). The CDR3 is CASSLGIPGHDEQFF. For the CDR3, the DNA is TGTGCCAGCAGCTTAGGCATACCGGGACACGATGAGCAGTTCTTC.